One sample yielded the 5 T cell receptor beta chains listed below, sequenced in a study of cytomegalovirus exposure and HLA in healthy donors. The PCR used 60 Vbeta and 13 Jbeta primers. Assay: immunoSEQ multiplex PCR; the TCRdb copy retains only in-frame clones and omits some. In the table there are around 150,000 clones, about 65% of which are singletons. The source material was PBMCs. Source of these receptors: a woman in her twenties or thirties in good health and CMV-seronegative.

The chain uses TRBV10-1 and TRBJ1-1; 7 nucleotides line up with TRBD1. CDR1 is WNHNN and CDR2 is SYGVQD in the germline V gene (reference sequence). J lost 5 bases, V lost 10 bases, and 7 bases had no gene match. The CDR3 runs 12 residues. The CDR3 is CAKTGVGTEAFF. The CDR3 nucleotides read TGCGCCAAAACAGGGGTAGGGACTGAAGCTTTCTTT.

V is TRBV1 and J is TRBJ2-1; the table names TRBD2, a call not compared with the DNA. TRBV1 is flagged as a pseudogene. This CDR3 region has 14 residues. The chain's CDR3 is CTSSQDLREFEQFF. Written as DNA, the CDR3 is TGCACCAGCAGCCAAGATTTGCGGGAGTTTGAGCAGTTCTTC.

This chain connects TRBV6-1 to TRBJ2-5, with a tentative D call TRBD1 (5 bases). The CDR3 consists of 15 residues. CDR1 is MNHNS, CDR2 SASEGT, per germline. Between the trimmed V and J ends, which lost 1 base and 1 base, there was a span of 10 bases. The CDR3 bases are TGTGCCAGCAGTGAAGTCGCAGGGTCCCAAGAGACCCAGTACTTC. This translates into CASSEVAGSQETQYF.

The chain carries TRBV7-2 and TRBJ1-5, with D possibly matching TRBD1 (6 bases). The V end was cut by 5 bases, the J end by 4 bases, with 9 bases between. Germline CDR1 and CDR2: SGHTA and FQGNSA. The CDR3 loop spans 13 amino acids. CDR3 residues: CASSARGNQPQHF. CDR3 coding DNA: TGTGCCAGCAGCGCGAGGGGGAATCAGCCCCAGCATTTT.

This chain joins TRBV13 and TRBJ2-3; a weak D match, TRBD1 (6 bases). Germline V gene data show CDR1 as PRHDT and CDR2 as FYEKMQ (reference sequence). CDR3 length: 16 amino acids. Deletions cut 8 bases from V and 1 base from J, with 19 bases between. CDR3 residues: CASFEWQGSGTDTQYF. The CDR3 DNA follows: TGTGCCAGCTTTGAGTGGCAGGGGAGCGGCACAGATACGCAGTATTTT. The full variable domain, in which reference TRBV13 and TRBJ2-3 provide the parts outside the CDR3, is AAGVIQSPRHLIKEKRETATLKCYPIPRHDTVYWYQQGPGQDPQFLISFYEKMQSDKGSIPDRFSAQQFSDYHSELNMSSLELGDSALYFCASFEWQGSGTDTQYFGPGTRLTVL.